The clone carrying this TCR beta chain turned up a few times. The antigen remains unidentified. Primers: 60 Vbeta forward and 13 Jbeta reverse. TCRdb's table, derived via immunoSEQ multiplex PCR, lists solely in-frame clones and lacks some. Of around 150,000 clones detected, around 60% appear once; the ten largest clones hold about 7.1%. This specimen comes from a study of cytomegalovirus exposure and HLA in healthy donors. Study-level findings and limits: Association of a missense DCLRE1C variant with TCR beta V- and J-gene trimming was reported in a later analysis.

V gave up 2 bases and J gave up 0 bases, with 11 bases separating them. This CDR3 has 15 residues. Germline V gene lookup returns CDR1 GTSNPN and CDR2 SVGIG (reference sequence). This TCR derives from a woman in her fifties or sixties in good health and CMV-seropositive. Sequencing was carried out using PBMCs. This rearrangement joins TRBV30 to TRBJ1-5; D unclear. CDR3 protein: CAWSSGGSSNQPQHF. For the CDR3, the DNA is TGTGCCTGGAGTTCAGGAGGTTCTAGCAATCAGCCCCAGCATTTT.